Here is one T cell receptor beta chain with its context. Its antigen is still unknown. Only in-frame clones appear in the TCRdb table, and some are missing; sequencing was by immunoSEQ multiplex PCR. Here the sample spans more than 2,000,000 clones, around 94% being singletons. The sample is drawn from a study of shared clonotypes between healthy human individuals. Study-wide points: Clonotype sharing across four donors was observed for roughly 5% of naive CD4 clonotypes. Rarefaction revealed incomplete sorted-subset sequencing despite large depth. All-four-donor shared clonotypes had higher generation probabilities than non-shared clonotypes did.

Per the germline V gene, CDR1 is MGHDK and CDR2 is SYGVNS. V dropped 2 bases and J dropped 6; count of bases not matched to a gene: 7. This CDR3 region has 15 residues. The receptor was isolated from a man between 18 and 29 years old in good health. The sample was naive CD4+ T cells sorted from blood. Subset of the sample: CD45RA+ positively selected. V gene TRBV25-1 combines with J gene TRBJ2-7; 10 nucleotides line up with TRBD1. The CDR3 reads CASSEDPRTGGEQYF. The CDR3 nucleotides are TGTGCCAGCAGTGAAGACCCCCGGACAGGGGGCGAGCAGTACTTC.